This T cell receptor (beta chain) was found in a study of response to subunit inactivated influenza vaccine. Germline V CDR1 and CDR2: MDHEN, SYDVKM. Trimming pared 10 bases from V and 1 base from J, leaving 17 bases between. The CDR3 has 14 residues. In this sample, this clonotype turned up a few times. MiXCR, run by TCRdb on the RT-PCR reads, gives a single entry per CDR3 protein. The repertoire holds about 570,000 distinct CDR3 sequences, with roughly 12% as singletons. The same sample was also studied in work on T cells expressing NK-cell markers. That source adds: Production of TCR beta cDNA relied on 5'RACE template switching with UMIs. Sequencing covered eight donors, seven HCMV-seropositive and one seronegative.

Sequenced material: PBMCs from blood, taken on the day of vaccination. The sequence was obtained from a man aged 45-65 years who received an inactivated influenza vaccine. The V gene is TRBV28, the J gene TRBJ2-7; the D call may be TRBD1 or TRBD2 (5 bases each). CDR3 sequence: CAIRSGTDSYEQYF. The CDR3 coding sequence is TGTGCCATCCGATCCGGGACGGATTCCTACGAGCAGTACTTC.